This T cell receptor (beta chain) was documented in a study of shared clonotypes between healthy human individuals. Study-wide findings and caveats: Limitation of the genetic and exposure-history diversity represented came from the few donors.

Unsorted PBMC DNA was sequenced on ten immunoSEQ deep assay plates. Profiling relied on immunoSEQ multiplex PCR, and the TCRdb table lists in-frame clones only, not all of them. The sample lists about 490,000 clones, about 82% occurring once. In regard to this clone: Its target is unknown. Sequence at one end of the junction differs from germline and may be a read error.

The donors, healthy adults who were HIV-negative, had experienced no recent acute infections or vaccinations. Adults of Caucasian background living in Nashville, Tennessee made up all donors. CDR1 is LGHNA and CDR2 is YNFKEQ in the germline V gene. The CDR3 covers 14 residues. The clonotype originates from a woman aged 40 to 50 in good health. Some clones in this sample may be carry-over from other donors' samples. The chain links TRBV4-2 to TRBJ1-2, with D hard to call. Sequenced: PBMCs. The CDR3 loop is CASSQDRAAYGYAF. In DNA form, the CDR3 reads TGTGCCAGCAGCCAAGATAGGGCAGCTTATGGCTACGCCTTC.